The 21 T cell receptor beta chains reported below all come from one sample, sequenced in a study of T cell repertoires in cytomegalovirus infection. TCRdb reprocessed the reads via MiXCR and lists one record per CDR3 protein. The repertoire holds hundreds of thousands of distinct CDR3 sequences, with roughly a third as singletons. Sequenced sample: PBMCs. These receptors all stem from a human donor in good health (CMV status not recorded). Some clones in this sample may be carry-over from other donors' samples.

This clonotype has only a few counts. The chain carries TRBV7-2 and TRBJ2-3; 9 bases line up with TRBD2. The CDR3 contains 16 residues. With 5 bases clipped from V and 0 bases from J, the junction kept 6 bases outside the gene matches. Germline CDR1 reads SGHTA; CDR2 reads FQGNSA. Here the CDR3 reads CASSPRLAGSTDTQYF. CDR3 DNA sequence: TGTGCCAGCAGCCCTCGCCTAGCGGGGAGCACAGATACGCAGTATTTT. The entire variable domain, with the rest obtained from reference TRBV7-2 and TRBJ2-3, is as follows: GAGVSQSPSNKVTEKGKDVELRCDPISGHTALYWYRQSLGQGLEFLIYFQGNSAPDKSGLPSDRFSAERTGGSVSTLTIQRTQQEDSAVYLCASSPRLAGSTDTQYFGPGTRLTVL.

CDR3 sequence (DNA): TGTGCCAGCAGTTGGCGACTAGCGGGAGGGAATGAGCAGTTCTTC. Encoded protein: CASSWRLAGGNEQFF. The J gene is TRBJ2-1, the V gene TRBV6-5, with TRBD2 matching 14 bases. CDR1 is MNHEY, CDR2 SVGAGI, per germline. The CDR3 has 15 amino acids. J gave up 7 bases and V 4 bases, and 3 bases lay outside the gene matches.

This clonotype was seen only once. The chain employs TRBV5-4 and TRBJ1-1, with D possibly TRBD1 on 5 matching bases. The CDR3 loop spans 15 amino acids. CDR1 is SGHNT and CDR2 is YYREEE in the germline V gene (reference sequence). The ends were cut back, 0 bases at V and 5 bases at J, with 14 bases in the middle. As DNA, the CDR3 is TGTGCCAGCAGCTTGGATGGCGCAGGGCGAACTGAAGCTTTCTTT. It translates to CASSLDGAGRTEAFF.

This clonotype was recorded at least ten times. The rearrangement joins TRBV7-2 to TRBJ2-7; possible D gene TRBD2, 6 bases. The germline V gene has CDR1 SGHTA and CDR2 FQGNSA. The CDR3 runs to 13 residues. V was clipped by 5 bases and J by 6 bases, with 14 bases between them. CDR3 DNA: TGTGCCAGCAGCCCCCAGACTAGTAGCGAGCAGTACTTC. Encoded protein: CASSPQTSSEQYF. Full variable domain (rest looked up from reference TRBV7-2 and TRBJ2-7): GAGVSQSPSNKVTEKGKDVELRCDPISGHTALYWYRQSLGQGLEFLIYFQGNSAPDKSGLPSDRFSAERTGGSVSTLTIQRTQQEDSAVYLCASSPQTSSEQYFGPGTRLTVT.

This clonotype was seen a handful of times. In DNA form, the CDR3 reads TGTGCCAGCAGCTCAGGACAGGGAGCTTACTACAATGAGCAGTTCTTC. As protein: CASSSGQGAYYNEQFF. The gene calls are TRBV11-2 and TRBJ2-1; 8 nucleotides agree with TRBD1. Germline V CDR1 and CDR2: SGHAT, FQNNGV. V trimming: 4 bases; J trimming: 3 bases; junction bases outside the gene matches: 8. The CDR3 extends over 16 amino acids.

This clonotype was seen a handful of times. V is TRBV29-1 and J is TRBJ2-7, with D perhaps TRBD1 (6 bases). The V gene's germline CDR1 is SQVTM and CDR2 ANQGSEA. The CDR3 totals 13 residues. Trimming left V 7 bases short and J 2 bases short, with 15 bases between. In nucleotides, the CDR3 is TGCAGCGCAAGCGAGGGGGTTGCCTACGAGCAGTACTTC. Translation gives CSASEGVAYEQYF.

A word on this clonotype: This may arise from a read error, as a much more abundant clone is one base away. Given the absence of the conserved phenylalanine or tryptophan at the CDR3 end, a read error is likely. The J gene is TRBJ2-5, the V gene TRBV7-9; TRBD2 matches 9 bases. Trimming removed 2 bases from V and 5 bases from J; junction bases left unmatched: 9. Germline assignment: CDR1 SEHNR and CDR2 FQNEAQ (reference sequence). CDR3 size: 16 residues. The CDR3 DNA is TGTGCCAGCAGCTTAAGGGCGGGAGGGTCCGTTGAGACCCAGTACTTA. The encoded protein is CASSLRAGGSVETQYL.

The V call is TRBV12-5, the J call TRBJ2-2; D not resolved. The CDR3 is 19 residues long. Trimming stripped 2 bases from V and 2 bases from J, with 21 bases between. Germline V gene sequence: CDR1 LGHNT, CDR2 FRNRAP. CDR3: CASGLSSGPTYPNTGELFF. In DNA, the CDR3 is TGTGCTAGTGGTTTGTCCTCCGGGCCCACATATCCCAACACCGGGGAGCTGTTTTTT. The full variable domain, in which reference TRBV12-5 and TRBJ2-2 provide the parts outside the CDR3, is DARVTQTPRHKVTEMGQEVTMRCQPILGHNTVFWYRQTMMQGLELLAYFRNRAPLDDSGMPKDRFSAEMPDATLATLKIQPSEPRDSAVYFCASGLSSGPTYPNTGELFFGEGSRLTVL.

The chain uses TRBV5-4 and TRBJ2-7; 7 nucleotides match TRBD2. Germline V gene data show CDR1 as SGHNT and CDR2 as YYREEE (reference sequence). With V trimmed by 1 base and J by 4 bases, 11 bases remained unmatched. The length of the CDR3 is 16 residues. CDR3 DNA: TGTGCCAGCAGCTTGTCCGGAGGGAGGGCTGATTACGAGCAGTACTTC. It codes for CASSLSGGRADYEQYF.

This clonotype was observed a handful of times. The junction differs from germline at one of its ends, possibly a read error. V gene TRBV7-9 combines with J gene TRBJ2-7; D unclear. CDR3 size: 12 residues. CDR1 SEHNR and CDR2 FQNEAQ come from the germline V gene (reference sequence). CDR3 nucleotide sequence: TGTGCCAGCAGCTTAGACCATTCCCCCGAGGCCTTC. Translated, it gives CASSLDHSPEAF.

The CDR3 is CASRVGQEIEKLFF. The DNA for the CDR3 is TGTGCCAGCAGAGTGGGACAGGAGATTGAAAAACTGTTTTTT. The chain is built from TRBV6-6 and TRBJ1-4, with 8 bases that match TRBD1. With V trimmed by 6 bases and J by 7 bases, 7 bases remained unmatched. Germline loops: CDR1 MNHNY, CDR2 SVGAGI (reference sequence). This CDR3 has 14 amino acids.

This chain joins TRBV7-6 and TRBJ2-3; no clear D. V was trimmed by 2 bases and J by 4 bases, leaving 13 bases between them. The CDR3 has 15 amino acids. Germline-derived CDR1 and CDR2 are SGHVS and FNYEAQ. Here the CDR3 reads CASSLSPWTPDTQYF. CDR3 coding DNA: TGTGCCAGCAGCTTATCCCCATGGACGCCAGATACGCAGTATTTT.

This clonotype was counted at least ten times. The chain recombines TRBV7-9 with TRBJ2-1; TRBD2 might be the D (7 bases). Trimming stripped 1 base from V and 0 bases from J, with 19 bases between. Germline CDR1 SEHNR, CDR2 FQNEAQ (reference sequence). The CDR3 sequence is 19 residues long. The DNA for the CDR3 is TGTGCCAGCAGCTTAGTCCGGGGGGCCTTACTAAGCTCCTACAATGAGCAGTTCTTC. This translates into CASSLVRGALLSSYNEQFF.

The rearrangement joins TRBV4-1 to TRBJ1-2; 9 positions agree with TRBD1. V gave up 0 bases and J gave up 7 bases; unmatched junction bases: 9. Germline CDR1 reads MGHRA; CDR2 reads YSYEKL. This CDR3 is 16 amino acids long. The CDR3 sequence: CASSQDTGGANLGYTF. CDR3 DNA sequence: TGCGCCAGCAGCCAAGACACAGGGGGCGCGAATCTTGGCTACACCTTC.

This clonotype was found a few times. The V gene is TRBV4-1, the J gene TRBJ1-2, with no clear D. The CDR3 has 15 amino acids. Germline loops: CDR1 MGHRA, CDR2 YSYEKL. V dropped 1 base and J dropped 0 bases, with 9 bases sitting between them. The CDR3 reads CASSQVKPANYGYTF. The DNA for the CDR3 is TGCGCCAGCAGCCAAGTTAAACCCGCTAACTATGGCTACACCTTC.

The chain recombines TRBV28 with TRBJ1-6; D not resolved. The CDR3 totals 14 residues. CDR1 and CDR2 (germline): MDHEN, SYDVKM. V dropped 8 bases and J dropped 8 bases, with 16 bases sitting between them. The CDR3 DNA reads TGTGCCAGCCGCTTGTCTGGGTGGGATTCACCCCTCCACTTT. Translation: CASRLSGWDSPLHF.

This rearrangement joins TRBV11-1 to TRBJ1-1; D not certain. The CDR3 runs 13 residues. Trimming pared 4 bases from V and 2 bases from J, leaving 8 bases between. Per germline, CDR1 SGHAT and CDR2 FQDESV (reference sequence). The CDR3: CASSYTANTEAFF. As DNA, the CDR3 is TGTGCCAGCAGCTATACAGCAAACACTGAAGCTTTCTTT.

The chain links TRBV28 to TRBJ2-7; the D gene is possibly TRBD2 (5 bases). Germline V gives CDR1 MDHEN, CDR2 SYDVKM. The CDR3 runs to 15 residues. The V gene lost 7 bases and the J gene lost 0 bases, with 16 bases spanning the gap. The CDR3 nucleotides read TGTGCCAGCAAAGGAGGTTCCTTGAGCTCCTACGAGCAGTACTTC. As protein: CASKGGSLSSYEQYF.

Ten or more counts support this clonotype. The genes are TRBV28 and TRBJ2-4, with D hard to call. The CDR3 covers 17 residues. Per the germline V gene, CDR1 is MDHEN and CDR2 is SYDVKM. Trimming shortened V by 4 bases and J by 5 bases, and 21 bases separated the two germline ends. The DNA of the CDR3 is TGTGCCAGCAGTTCTCCCGGACGGGCAGAGAGAGAAAACATTCAGTACTTC. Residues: CASSSPGRAERENIQYF.

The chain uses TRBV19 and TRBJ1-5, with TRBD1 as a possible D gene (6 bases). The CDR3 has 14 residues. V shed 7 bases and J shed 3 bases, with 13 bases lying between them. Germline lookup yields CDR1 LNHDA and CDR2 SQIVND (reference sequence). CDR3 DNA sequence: TGTGCCAGTACCCTGACAGGTTTCAATCAGCCCCAGCATTTT. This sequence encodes CASTLTGFNQPQHF.

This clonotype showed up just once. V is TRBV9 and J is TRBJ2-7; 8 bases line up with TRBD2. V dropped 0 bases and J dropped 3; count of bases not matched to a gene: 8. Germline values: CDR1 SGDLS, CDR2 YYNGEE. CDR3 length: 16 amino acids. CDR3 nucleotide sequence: TGTGCCAGCAGCGTAGGAGGCCGGGAGGGCCTCTACGAGCAGTACTTC. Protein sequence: CASSVGGREGLYEQYF.